Below, one T cell receptor beta chain is given with its context. Its binding antigen is unknown. No base-level quality is on record; no much larger clone is a single base apart. Unsorted PBMC libraries were generated from 2 million PBMCs stored in RNAlater at -80 °C until RNA extraction. Multiple sclerosis patients were enrolled in a US clinical protocol evaluating disease progression by magnetic resonance imaging. Peripheral blood was subjected to Ficoll-Hypaque density gradient centrifugation to isolate PBMCs, which were then cryopreserved in liquid nitrogen. These data are taken from a study of neurological immune-mediated disorders (dated by TCRdb to the late 2010s). Some background on the complete study: Among the 35 or so multiple sclerosis patients, relapsing-remitting MS was present in approximately 31 and secondary progressive MS was present in 3. The study compared peripheral blood TCR-beta repertoires of HTLV-I-associated myelopathy (HAM/TSP) patients, multiple sclerosis patients and healthy controls using UMI-based sequencing. The approximately 100 TCR-beta libraries included longitudinal samples, technical triplicates and paired sorted CD4+ and CD8+ T-cell subsets alongside PBMC samples. The cohort was made up of 68 subjects, consisting of some 14 HAM/TSP patients, 34 multiple sclerosis patients and some 20 healthy controls. The paper's findings and limits, for the study overall: Phylogenetic analysis grouped repertoires from 18 of 34 MS patients into a cluster of related CDR3 sequences, suggesting a possible repertoire-level signature. TCR clonal expansion was highest in HAM/TSP patients and lowest in MS patients, with MS patients falling below even healthy controls. The MS cluster was not associated with any clinical or MRI features, and the authors stated that larger cohorts are needed. Expanded clones from different subjects shared no identical CDR3 amino acid sequences, which suggests that TCR-beta repertoires were private in all groups.

cDNA was synthesized by template-switch 5'RACE using a primer with a 10-nucleotide random unique molecular identifier that tagged each TCR transcript. Every sequencing run yielded over 170 million TCR-beta sequences covering 15-18 subjects. Total RNA was extracted with the RNeasy kit. TCR-beta VDJ regions were amplified with primers for the TCR constant region and the 5'RACE anchor, using the KAPA Real-time Library Amplification kit. Sample indexes and Illumina adaptors were added in a first PCR, and a second PCR then increased library yield. After purification with Ampure beads, the TCR product of roughly 650 bp was size-selected on a 2% E-gel SizeSelection system. Before pooling, library quality was checked on a Bioanalyzer, concentration was measured with Qubit, and libraries were quantified with the Kapa Library Quantification kit. An Illumina HiSeq 2500 sequenced the libraries paired-end 2 x 150 bp. To increase sequence diversity, about 25-31% phiX was spiked into each library pool. Per the authors' processing: The quality-filtered reads were processed with the UMI-based MiGEC pipeline, whose error correction step removed more than 80% of the raw TCR sequences. VDJ genes were aligned to IMGT germline references, and each clonotype was defined by a unique CDR3 amino acid sequence together with V-J genes. Clonal expansion, Shannon diversity and CDR3 relatedness were evaluated with VDJtools (CalcPairwiseDistances, ClusterSamples), while phylogenetic trees were built in CLCbio workbench. Using coefficient-of-variation modelling across technical triplicates, the study counted a clone as expanded if it had at least 8 unique UMIs. TCRdb trimmed public reads at Q25 via fastp, called clones via MiXCR and kept in-frame beta chains. Entries are consolidated by CDR3 protein sequence, retaining the most common genes and DNA. The V and J calls follow TCRdb's processing rather than the paper's. Here the sample has 55,000 to 75,000 distinct CDR3 sequences; 2% to 2.5% occur a single time. The ten largest clones capture around 3% of the sample.

Deletion took 7 bases off V and 0 bases off J, with a span of 10 bases between the germline ends. Inclusive of the bounding cysteine and phenylalanine, the CDR3 is 14 residues long. Here the CDR3 DNA is all that survives: 42 bases in frame from base 1. CDR1 and CDR2 are drawn from the germline V gene (reference sequence): LNHDA, SQIVND. Here the chain combines TRBV19 and TRBJ1-5; the best D guess is TRBD1, with 5 bases matching. This receptor was taken from a man aged 50-59 years with multiple sclerosis. Sequencing was done on a sample of PBMCs. The CDR3 sequence is CASTGRTSNQPQHF. Read as DNA, the sequence is TGTGCCAGTACGGGGCGGACTAGCAATCAGCCCCAGCATTTT.